The T cell receptor beta chain under discussion was sequenced for a study of T-cell memory formation after mild COVID-19. This CDR3 comprises 16 residues. The V gene's germline CDR1 is SGHRS and CDR2 YFSETQ. The V and J ends lost 2 bases and 0 bases, in that order; junction bases with no gene match: 7. This clonotype was seen more than once but under ten times. Its specificity is unknown. TCRdb re-called the 5' RACE reads through MiXCR, storing one row per CDR3 protein. Of about 290,000 distinct CDR3 sequences in the sample, roughly 15% are singletons; the top ten hold roughly a fifth. Study-level points and caveats: Memory cells collected pre-infection included some clones that later responded, suggesting cross-reactive memory joined.

The sequencing input was PBMCs or a T cell subset sorted from them (not recorded which). The rearrangement joins TRBV5-1 to TRBJ1-1, with 7 bases lining up with TRBD1. The TCR was taken from a man aged 18 to 35 who had mild COVID-19 (a few samples of this study predate the infection). Cell type and time point are not known. As DNA, the CDR3 is TGCGCCAGCAGCTTTCACATCAGGGGGATGAACACTGAAGCTTTCTTT. This codes for CASSFHIRGMNTEAFF.